What follows is one TCR beta chain and its context. Germline CDR1 SNHLY, CDR2 FYNNEI. The trim removed 3 bases at V and 5 bases at J, leaving 2 bases unmatched. This CDR3 has 14 amino acids. The assay was immunoSEQ multiplex PCR, and TCRdb's table has in-frame clones only and misses some. The sample shows approximately 410,000 clones, approximately 88% of them seen only once. This record comes from a study of Ad26.COV2.S vaccination and SARS-CoV-2 variants. About the research overall: As a participant in COV1001, the donor was in the Ad26.COV2.S trial arm. The vaccine Ad26.COV2.S was put into the muscle once, or twice with 56 days between.

As to treatment: some 19 received Ad26.COV2.S at low or high dose, single or two shots; 5 received placebo; per-sample allocation not given. The samples date from day 63 after the first vaccine or placebo injection. The sequence was collected from a person between 18 and 59 years old who received the Ad26.COV2.S COVID-19 vaccine or a placebo. The chain has TRBV2 and TRBJ2-2; TRBD1 matches at 8 bases. The sequencing used peripheral blood, collected in a trial of Ad26.COV2.S vaccine versus placebo. CDR3 sequence (DNA): TGTGCCAGCAGTGATCGGACAGGGACCGGGGAGCTGTTTTTT. It codes for CASSDRTGTGELFF.